The rows below give T cell receptor beta chains drawn from one sample of a study of T cell responses to AZD1222 COVID-19 vaccine. The assay was immunoSEQ multiplex PCR, and TCRdb's table has in-frame clones only and misses some. The table has some 100,000 clones, roughly 87% seen once. The sequencing used peripheral blood, collected on day 0 of AZD1222 vaccination. These receptors were taken from an adult in good health. CDR3s include the opening cysteine and the closing phenylalanine or tryptophan. Clone size is stated in some rows and not others, as once, few, many or a class when expanded.

V gene	J gene	clone size	CDR3 protein
TRBV2	TRBJ1-4	few	CASSDIPGGTSNEKLFF
TRBV24-1	TRBJ2-7	few	CATSDLGPIKLAYEQYF
TRBV12-3/TRBV12-4	TRBJ1-5	NA	CASSLTNQPQHF
TRBV19	TRBJ2-1	NA	CASSKAGLAGEQFF
TRBV19	TRBJ2-7	NA	CASSNSVSVYF
TRBV7-8	TRBJ2-1	NA	CASSSPPPLAGAYNEQFF
TRBV20-1	TRBJ1-5	NA	CSASSGAGQPQHF
TRBV7-6	TRBJ2-2	NA	CASSLQGAGELFF
TRBV5-1	TRBJ2-7	few	CASSLDLHEYEQYF
TRBV5-6	TRBJ2-7	NA	CASSLVGTPSRGQYF
TRBV10-1	TRBJ1-6	NA	CASSDGQAINSPLHF
TRBV6-5	TRBJ2-1	NA	CASSYSRGPNEQFF
TRBV4-2	TRBJ2-2	NA	CASSLRRRGSNTGELFF
TRBV2	TRBJ2-5	once	CASSLDRGETQYF
TRBV19	TRBJ2-7	NA	CASSSIAGGSGEQYF
TRBV28	TRBJ2-7	once	CASSVDRAPYEQYF
TRBV2	TRBJ2-7	NA	CASSADYEQYF
TRBV24-1	TRBJ1-3	NA	CATSNTNSGNTIYF
TRBV27	TRBJ2-3	NA	CASSFWGGRGTDTQYF
TRBV10-3	TRBJ1-3	NA	CAISDRGTAGNTIYF
TRBV2	TRBJ1-1	NA	CASRRDSQRNTEAFF
TRBV5-4	TRBJ2-7	NA	CASSSDYLLEQYF
TRBV2	TRBJ1-1	NA	CASRPAGGTEAFF
TRBV15	TRBJ2-1	NA	CATSRDGTGGYNEQFF
TRBV5-5	TRBJ1-1	NA	CASSPLQGLRTEAFF
TRBV5-1	TRBJ2-7	NA	CASSPGLAGDRVGYEQYF
TRBV7-2	TRBJ2-2	NA	CASKTGNTGELFF
TRBV27	TRBJ2-1	NA	CASSLGMADSYNEQFF
TRBV5-1	TRBJ1-4	NA	CASSLDRTNEKLFF
TRBV5-1	TRBJ2-1	NA	CASSWINLDNEQFF
TRBV3-1/TRBV3-2	TRBJ2-1	NA	CASSTRRDPYNEQFF
TRBV12-3/TRBV12-4	TRBJ2-1	once	CASSLKNEQFF
TRBV2	TRBJ2-2	NA	CASSESLADTGELFF
TRBV6-2/TRBV6-3	TRBJ1-1	NA	CASSPLWTEAFF
TRBV5-1	TRBJ2-3	NA	CASSFAATDTQYF
TRBV18	TRBJ1-4	NA	CASSPRESTNEKLFF
TRBV7-8	TRBJ1-5	NA	CASSLAFHRGEEGNQPQHF
TRBV7-2	TRBJ2-2	NA	CASSLGQNTGELFF
TRBV5-5	TRBJ1-1	NA	CASSLTLEAFF
TRBV2	TRBJ1-2	NA	CASSLGQAQRGYTF
TRBV29-1	TRBJ1-2	once	CSVDDGQAYGYTF
TRBV19	TRBJ1-1	NA	CASSINANTEAFF
TRBV2	TRBJ2-1	NA	CASSESLGGEQFF
TRBV3-1/TRBV3-2	TRBJ1-4	NA	CASSQWDNIEKLFF
TRBV19	TRBJ2-5	NA	CASRQGETQYF
TRBV5-1	TRBJ1-4	NA	CASSLEPLANNEKLFF
TRBV6-6	TRBJ1-1	NA	CASSYPVVGNTEAFF
TRBV18	TRBJ2-3	NA	CASSPAAGGAADTQYF
TRBV29-1	TRBJ2-1	once	CSVYLTVLAGSYNEQFF
TRBV7-8	TRBJ2-5	NA	CASSIGQGQETQYF
TRBV5-1	TRBJ1-1	few	CASSLGRTEAFF
TRBV29-1	TRBJ1-2	NA	CSSAEDGYGYTF
TRBV5-8	TRBJ2-7	NA	CASSLLPTSSYEQYF
TRBV5-1	TRBJ2-4	NA	CASSLDSKNIQYF